The T cell receptor beta chain described here comes from a study of ipilimumab plus nivolumab after autologous stem cell transplantation. TCRdb keeps only in-frame clones here, not all; method: immunoSEQ multiplex PCR. This table holds tens of thousands of clones, 75% to 85% found once. Starting 14 to 28 days after autologous transplant, ipilimumab 1 mg/kg was given. Patients got 3 mg/kg IV nivolumab weeks 1, 4, 7, 10, then biweekly through week 26. The receptor was derived from a male donor with diffuse large B-cell lymphoma. The sample here was PBMCs, taken in a trial of ipilimumab plus nivolumab as post-transplant consolidation.

The CDR3 protein is CASSKDVGETQYF. CDR3 coding DNA: TGTGCCAGCTCCAAGGACGTCGGGGAGACCCAGTACTTC. This chain joins TRBV18 and TRBJ2-5; the D is unclear. V was trimmed by 6 bases and J by 5 bases, leaving 13 bases between them. In germline, CDR1 is KGHSH, CDR2 LQKENI. This CDR3 spans 13 amino acids.